Listed below are T cell receptor beta chains from one sample, sequenced in a study of cytomegalovirus exposure and HLA in healthy donors. Sequencing used immunoSEQ multiplex PCR; TCRdb keeps in-frame clones, though not all of them. The data contain fewer than 250,000 clones, over 60% of them singletons. The specimen was PBMCs. Receptors were obtained from a man between 35 and 55 years old in good health and CMV-seronegative. The conserved cysteine and the conserved F or W are not part of the CDR3 here. Each record gives: V gene, J gene, CDR3 protein.

V gene: TRBV7-9
J gene: TRBJ2-2
CDR3 protein: ASSPPGQGHTGELF

V gene: TRBV19
J gene: TRBJ2-2
CDR3 protein: ASSKQPNTGELF

V gene: TRBV27
J gene: TRBJ1-1
CDR3 protein: ASSWGNRAVSEAF

V gene: TRBV2
J gene: TRBJ1-2
CDR3 protein: ASSDWRDGYT

V gene: TRBV7-9
J gene: TRBJ1-2
CDR3 protein: ASSPLGRDYGYT

V gene: TRBV11-2
J gene: TRBJ1-2
CDR3 protein: ASSLGGRSNYGYT

V gene: TRBV4-3
J gene: TRBJ2-2
CDR3 protein: ASSQAARRGTGELF

V gene: TRBV6-4
J gene: TRBJ1-2
CDR3 protein: ASSLGQNYGYT

V gene: TRBV19
J gene: TRBJ2-7
CDR3 protein: ASSIPTSGVTYEQY

V gene: TRBV27
J gene: TRBJ1-1
CDR3 protein: ATSTLENTEAF

V gene: TRBV4-3
J gene: TRBJ1-5
CDR3 protein: ASSQEAGNQPQH

V gene: TRBV7-6
J gene: TRBJ2-3
CDR3 protein: ASSFSGQSADTQY

V gene: TRBV9
J gene: TRBJ2-7
CDR3 protein: ASSGTVTSYEQY

V gene: TRBV28
J gene: TRBJ2-1
CDR3 protein: ASSPRLAGRKAEQF

V gene: TRBV7-9
J gene: TRBJ1-5
CDR3 protein: SSSSQGGSQPQH

V gene: TRBV9
J gene: TRBJ2-5
CDR3 protein: ASSVDTGGLETQY

V gene: TRBV5-4
J gene: TRBJ2-7
CDR3 protein: ASSLEGTGLHEQY

V gene: TRBV28
J gene: TRBJ1-5
CDR3 protein: ASSVQGRQPQH

V gene: TRBV18
J gene: TRBJ1-2
CDR3 protein: ASSPREGRDGYT

V gene: TRBV18
J gene: TRBJ1-1
CDR3 protein: ASSRETEAF

V gene: TRBV19
J gene: TRBJ1-2
CDR3 protein: ASKPQGFGGYT

V gene: TRBV7-2
J gene: TRBJ2-2
CDR3 protein: ASSSTWGQGGTGELF

V gene: TRBV7-2
J gene: TRBJ2-7
CDR3 protein: ASSLQYEQY

V gene: TRBV28
J gene: TRBJ1-2
CDR3 protein: ASSSTNRGFYGYT

V gene: TRBV5-1
J gene: TRBJ1-3
CDR3 protein: ASSLGGVLTGNTIY

V gene: TRBV6-1
J gene: TRBJ2-3
CDR3 protein: ASTGAGGTDTQY

V gene: TRBV28
J gene: TRBJ1-5
CDR3 protein: ASSSWTLGNQPQH

V gene: TRBV7-3
J gene: TRBJ2-3
CDR3 protein: ASSLGGGRTDTQY

V gene: TRBV7-3
J gene: TRBJ2-5
CDR3 protein: ASSQFGAKRETQY

V gene: TRBV6-5
J gene: TRBJ2-1
CDR3 protein: ASSYSPTGEQF

V gene: TRBV28
J gene: TRBJ1-2
CDR3 protein: ASRYSGTGIYGYT

V gene: TRBV9
J gene: TRBJ2-3
CDR3 protein: ASSLQKRTDTQY

V gene: TRBV7-2
J gene: TRBJ1-5
CDR3 protein: ASSFEASNQPQH

V gene: TRBV7-9
J gene: TRBJ1-2
CDR3 protein: ASSLGLNYGYT

V gene: TRBV15
J gene: TRBJ2-2
CDR3 protein: ATSTGLAGDGGELF

V gene: TRBV7-9
J gene: TRBJ2-3
CDR3 protein: ASSLDGRSTDTQY

V gene: TRBV9
J gene: TRBJ1-1
CDR3 protein: ASSVNWASNTEAF

V gene: TRBV5-4
J gene: TRBJ2-5
CDR3 protein: ASSSTGGPQETQY

V gene: TRBV27
J gene: TRBJ2-5
CDR3 protein: ASSSFEGAPRQY

V gene: TRBV10-3
J gene: TRBJ2-3
CDR3 protein: AISPTVSGSTDTQY

V gene: TRBV4-1
J gene: TRBJ2-7
CDR3 protein: ASSHETGTVSYEQY

V gene: TRBV4-1
J gene: TRBJ2-3
CDR3 protein: ASSQGAGARPDTQY

V gene: TRBV15
J gene: TRBJ2-5
CDR3 protein: ATSRDLRTGGTQY

V gene: TRBV6-6
J gene: TRBJ2-5
CDR3 protein: ASDRAPGETQY

V gene: TRBV9
J gene: TRBJ2-7
CDR3 protein: ASSVGGANYEQY

V gene: TRBV4-3
J gene: TRBJ2-5
CDR3 protein: ASSLDRRETQY

V gene: TRBV28
J gene: TRBJ1-5
CDR3 protein: ASSLLGLGQPQH

V gene: TRBV7-7
J gene: TRBJ2-5
CDR3 protein: ASSLTGGAVETQY

V gene: TRBV5-1
J gene: TRBJ2-1
CDR3 protein: ASSFTGTEQF

V gene: TRBV27
J gene: TRBJ1-2
CDR3 protein: ASSLSMNRGEYGYT

V gene: TRBV15
J gene: TRBJ2-3
CDR3 protein: ATSRDQGRGTDTQY

V gene: TRBV7-9
J gene: TRBJ2-3
CDR3 protein: ASSPRHGTDTQY

V gene: TRBV11-2
J gene: TRBJ2-3
CDR3 protein: ASSSGSGYTDTQY

V gene: TRBV2
J gene: TRBJ2-1
CDR3 protein: ASSGDYINEQF